This T cell receptor (beta chain) stems from a study of cytomegalovirus exposure and HLA in healthy donors. CDR1 and CDR2 from the germline V gene are SNHLY and FYNNEI. With V trimmed by 4 bases and J by 9 bases, 6 bases remained unmatched. The CDR3 has 14 amino acids. Profiling relied on immunoSEQ multiplex PCR, and the TCRdb table lists in-frame clones only, not all of them. The sample lists 60,000 or so clones, roughly 94% seen once, with approximately 2.1% in the top ten. The sequenced material came from PBMCs. The V gene is TRBV2, the J gene TRBJ2-7; 13 nucleotides line up with TRBD2. The receptor comes from a man aged 18 to 29 in good health and CMV-seronegative. CDR3 residues: CASSGTSGRLSQYF. In nucleotides, the CDR3 is TGTGCCAGCAGTGGGACTAGCGGGAGATTATCGCAGTACTTC.